The text below deals with one T cell receptor beta chain. Its antigen target is currently unknown. There are no base qualities to consult, and no much larger clone falls within one base. Relative to germline, V is missing 7 bases and J is missing 7 bases, with 4 bases of the junction outside any gene match. The CDR3, from cysteine to phenylalanine, totals 12 residues. The entry retains the CDR3 DNA only, 36 bases that are in frame from base 1. Reading the germline V gene gives CDR1 SQVTM and CDR2 ANQGSEA. One collaborating source in Seattle enrolled patients while the patients were actively infected and followed the patients over time throughout the course of disease. Whole blood was collected in K2EDTA tubes by collaborating institutions according to the institutions' own protocols. Collaborator samples were shipped for TCRbeta analysis as frozen whole blood, isolated PBMCs, or DNA extracted from either sample type.

These data belong to a study of blood T cell repertoires in COVID-19 (dated by TCRdb to 2019 to 2021). Context from the whole study: The collaborator samples originated in the United States, Italy and Spain and spanned the acute and convalescent phases of COVID-19. The material from the prospective study consisted of cDNA or gDNA derived from T cells, B-cell-depleted T cells, or PBMCs. Subjects who had been exposed to COVID-19, were actively infected with it, or had recovered from it provided the deeply sampled blood TCRbeta repertoires that made up the dataset. The repertoires were released in a freely available public database meant as a resource for research on the immune response to SARS-CoV-2. Samples were obtained from the ongoing ImmuneRACE study (first 160 participants) and from about 1,300 subjects provided by 6 global collaborators. Sample metadata almost always included a de-identified subject ID, COVID-19 status, age in years and sex. Where available, HLA class I and class II types were obtained from metadata supplied by the sample provider rather than from assay-based typing.

General study outcomes and caveats: The amount of clinical and demographic metadata varied by source and participant and was provided uncurated.

TCRbeta CDR3 regions were amplified from genomic DNA by means of the immunoSEQ Assay, a bias-controlled multiplex PCR. In the source study's methods: The number of nucleated cells in each sample was estimated from the amplification of reference gene primers within the assay. To quantify the absolute abundance of each unique TCRbeta CDR3 rearrangement, sequence reads were collapsed and filtered. For each sample, productive Simpson clonality was calculated by taking the square root of Simpson's diversity index across productive rearrangements. TCRdb's version of the immuneACCESS table is confined to in-frame rearrangements and falls short of the full clone set. An unresolved V gene accounts for under half of the shortfall where checked; the remainder is of unknown origin. V, J and clone size were drawn from that table, and D and trimming were deduced from the DNA. Recorded for this sample are 200,000 to 250,000 clones; approximately 78% of them occurred a single time. The ten largest clones represent around 8% of the sample.

The rearrangement combines TRBV29-1 with TRBJ2-1; the central 10 bases match TRBD2. Sequencing used peripheral blood. The receptor's source is a woman over 75 with COVID-19, enrolled during active disease. The CDR3 protein is CSGAGGVNEQFF. The base sequence is TGCAGCGGAGCGGGAGGGGTGAATGAGCAGTTCTTC.